This TCR beta chain emerged from a study of T-cell memory formation after mild COVID-19. Study-level results: Contracting CD8+ clones were enriched in EMRA, CD4+ mainly in CM and EM.

A remark on this clonotype: The antigen remains unidentified.

TCRdb re-analysed the 5' RACE reads in MiXCR, keeping a single row per CDR3 protein. The data show about 470,000 distinct CDR3 sequences, roughly 25% seen once. Germline CDR1 PRHDT, CDR2 FYEKMQ (reference sequence). Trimming pared 4 bases from V and 5 bases from J, leaving 20 bases between. The CDR3 is made up of 17 amino acids. The specimen was PBMCs or a T cell subset sorted from them (not recorded which). The chain couples TRBV13 to TRBJ2-2; D assignment may be TRBD1 or TRBD2 (5 bases each). This sequence originates from an adult woman who had mild COVID-19 (a few samples of this study predate the infection). Cell type and time point are not known. In DNA, the CDR3 is TGTGCCAGCAGCTCGGGACGGAATAATCGGTGGACCGGGGAGCTGTTTTTT. It yields the protein CASSSGRNNRWTGELFF.